Sequencing of this T cell receptor (beta chain) was carried out in a study of blood T cells in healthy people across ages. The germline gives CDR1 SGHVS, CDR2 FNYEAQ. This CDR3 region has 13 residues. V lost 6 bases, J lost 6 bases, and 14 bases lay in between. Only one count was recorded for this clonotype. A sample-barcoded 5' primer and a J-beta primer mix were used in a second PCR of about 7 to 12 cycles. TCRdb re-called the 5' RACE reads with MiXCR, one entry per CDR3 protein. The sample has roughly 800,000 distinct CDR3 sequences, around 25% seen once. These data also featured in a second study, about T cells of mothers and their children. That report adds: Over 9.5 million reads per mother and 2.5 million to 3 million per child were obtained.

The J gene is TRBJ1-2, the V gene TRBV7-6; tentative D call: TRBD1 (5 bases). The sequence was collected from a boy aged 10-17 years in good health. The sequencing sample was made of blood. The CDR3 DNA follows: TGTGCCAGCAGTCGATCAGGGTGGGATGGCTACACCTTC. Translating gives CASSRSGWDGYTF.